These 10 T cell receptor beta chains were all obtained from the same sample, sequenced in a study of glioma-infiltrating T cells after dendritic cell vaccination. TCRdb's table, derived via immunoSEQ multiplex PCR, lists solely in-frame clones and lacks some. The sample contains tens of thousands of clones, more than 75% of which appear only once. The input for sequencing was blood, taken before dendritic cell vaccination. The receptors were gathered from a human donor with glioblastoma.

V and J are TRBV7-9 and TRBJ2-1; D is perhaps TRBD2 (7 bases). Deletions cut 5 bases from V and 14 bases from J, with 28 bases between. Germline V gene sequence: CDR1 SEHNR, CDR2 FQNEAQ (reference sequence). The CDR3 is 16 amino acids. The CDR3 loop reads CASSPQSGGTRAKEFF. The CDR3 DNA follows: TGTGCCAGCAGCCCACAATCCGGGGGGACACGAGCTAAAGAGTTCTTC.

The CDR3 nucleotides read TGCAGTGCCAAAGGAGCTGGCTACGAGCAGTACTTC. It is translated as CSAKGAGYEQYF. The genes are TRBV29-1 and TRBJ2-7; D remains unclear. The CDR3 length is 12 residues. Germline values: CDR1 SQVTM, CDR2 ANQGSEA.

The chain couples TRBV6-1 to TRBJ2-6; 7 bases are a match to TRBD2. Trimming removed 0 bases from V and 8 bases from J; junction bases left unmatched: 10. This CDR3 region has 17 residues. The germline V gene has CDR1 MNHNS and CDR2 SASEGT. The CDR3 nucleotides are TGTGCCAGCAGTGAAGCCCTATGGGAGGGTAGGACCAACGTCCTGACTTTC. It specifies CASSEALWEGRTNVLTF.

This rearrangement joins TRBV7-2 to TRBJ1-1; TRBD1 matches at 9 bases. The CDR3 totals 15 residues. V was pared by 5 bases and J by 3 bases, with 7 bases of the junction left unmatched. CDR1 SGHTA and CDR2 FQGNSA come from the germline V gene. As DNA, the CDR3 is TGTGCCAGCAGCCATCGGACAGGGGCCGACACTGAAGCTTTCTTT. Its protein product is CASSHRTGADTEAFF.

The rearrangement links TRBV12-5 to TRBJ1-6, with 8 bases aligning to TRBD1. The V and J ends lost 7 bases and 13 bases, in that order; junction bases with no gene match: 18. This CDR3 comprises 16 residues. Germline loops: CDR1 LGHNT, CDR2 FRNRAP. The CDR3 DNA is TGTGCTAGTGCCCCGGCTCGGGACAGGCAATTCAGGCCCCTCCACTTT. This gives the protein CASAPARDRQFRPLHF.

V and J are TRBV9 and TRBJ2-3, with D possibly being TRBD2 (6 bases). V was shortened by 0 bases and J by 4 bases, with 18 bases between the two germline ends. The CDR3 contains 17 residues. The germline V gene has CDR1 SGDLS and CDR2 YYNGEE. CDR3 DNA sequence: TGTGCCAGCAGCGTAGGATTGGCTAGCGCCAAGGCAGATACGCAGTATTTT. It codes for CASSVGLASAKADTQYF.

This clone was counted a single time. The CDR3 loop is CARGGATRSTDTQYF. CDR3 DNA: TGTGCCAGAGGGGGTGCGACTCGCAGCACAGATACGCAGTATTTT. The V gene is TRBV2, the J gene TRBJ2-3; D is perhaps TRBD1 (6 bases). CDR1 SNHLY and CDR2 FYNNEI come from the germline V gene. The ends were cut back, 9 bases at V and 0 bases at J, with 16 bases in the middle. CDR3 size: 15 residues.

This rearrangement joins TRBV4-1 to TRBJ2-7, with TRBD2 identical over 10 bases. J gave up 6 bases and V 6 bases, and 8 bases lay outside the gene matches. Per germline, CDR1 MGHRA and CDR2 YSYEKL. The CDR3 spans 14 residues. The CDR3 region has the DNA TGCGCCAGCAGGCCCGGGACTAGCGCTATCGAGCAGTACTTC. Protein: CASRPGTSAIEQYF.

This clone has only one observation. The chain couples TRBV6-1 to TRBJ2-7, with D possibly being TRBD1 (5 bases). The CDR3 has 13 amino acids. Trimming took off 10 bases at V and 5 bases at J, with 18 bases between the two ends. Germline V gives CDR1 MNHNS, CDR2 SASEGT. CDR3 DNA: TGTGCCACCCCCCCGGCCCAGGGCCACGAGCAGTACTTC. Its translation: CATPPAQGHEQYF.

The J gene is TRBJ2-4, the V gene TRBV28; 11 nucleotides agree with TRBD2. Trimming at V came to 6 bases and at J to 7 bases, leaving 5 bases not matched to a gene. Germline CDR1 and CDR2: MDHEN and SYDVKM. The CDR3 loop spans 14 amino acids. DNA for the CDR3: TGTGCCAGCAGCCTAAGACTAGCGGGGAACATTCAGTACTTC. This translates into CASSLRLAGNIQYF.